This is a list of T cell receptor beta chains from one sample in a study of cytomegalovirus exposure and HLA in healthy donors. Clones were sequenced by immunoSEQ multiplex PCR, and TCRdb holds only the in-frame ones, with some missing. The sample gives about 200,000 clones, 70% of which show up once; about 3% is in the top ten. Sequenced sample: PBMCs. These receptor sequences come from a man in his forties in good health and CMV-seropositive. Both conserved end residues are part of each CDR3. The D gene is left open where the match is weak. A clone size is listed for some rows: how often the clone was seen (once, few, many), or a class if it is expanded.

TGTGCCAGCAGCCCCCGCGACAGCAACTCCTACGAGCAGTACTTC | CASSPRDSNSYEQYF | TRBJ2-7 | few | TRBV14 | NA
TGTGCCAGCAGCTTCGCGGGGGAAGAGACCCAGTACTTC | CASSFAGEETQYF | TRBJ2-5 | NA | TRBV5-4 | TRBD2
TGTGCCAGCAGTGGCCGTGGGGCTGCTGGAAACACCATATATTTT | CASSGRGAAGNTIYF | TRBJ1-3 | NA | TRBV6-1 | NA
TGTGCCAGCAGCTTAGGGGGTCCAATATGGGGAGCCCGTAATGAGCAGTTCTTC | CASSLGGPIWGARNEQFF | TRBJ2-1 | NA | TRBV7-2 | NA
TGTGCCATCAACACCCTCACAGGGGGCGAGCAGTACTTC | CAINTLTGGEQYF | TRBJ2-7 | NA | TRBV10-3 | TRBD1
TGCGCCAGCAGCCTAGGTTGGTCCGACTCCTACGAGCAGTACTTC | CASSLGWSDSYEQYF | TRBJ2-7 | once | TRBV5-1 | NA
TGTGCCACCAGCTCCGGCTCTGGAAACACCATATATTTT | CATSSGSGNTIYF | TRBJ1-3 | NA | TRBV15 | NA
TGTGCCATCAGTGAGTCTTTGGGGGCGGGGGGCCTTTACGAGCAGTACTTC | CAISESLGAGGLYEQYF | TRBJ2-7 | NA | TRBV10-3 | TRBD2
TGTGCCAGTACAGGGGTCGGGACAGGGACAAAGCCCCAGCATTTT | CASTGVGTGTKPQHF | TRBJ1-5 | NA | TRBV19 | TRBD1
TGCAGCGGGAGACAGGGTACGGACACCGGGGAGCTGTTTTTT | CSGRQGTDTGELFF | TRBJ2-2 | few | TRBV29-1 | TRBD1
TGTGCCAGCAGTACGACGACCTGGGGGACAGGGGCCTACGAGCAGTACTTC | CASSTTTWGTGAYEQYF | TRBJ2-7 | NA | TRBV28 | TRBD1
TGTGCCAGCAGCTCCAGACAGGACCAAGAGACCCAGTACTTC | CASSSRQDQETQYF | TRBJ2-5 | NA | TRBV7-6 | NA
TGTGCCACCAGCAGATTGGACGCGGGGGAGACCCAGTACTTC | CATSRLDAGETQYF | TRBJ2-5 | once | TRBV15 | NA
TGCGCCAGCAGCGCCGGGGGGTACACTGAAGCTTTCTTT | CASSAGGYTEAFF | TRBJ1-1 | NA | TRBV5-1 | NA
TGTGCCAGCAGCGATGAGAGGCGGGCGGATTCACCCCTCCACTTT | CASSDERRADSPLHF | TRBJ1-6 | NA | TRBV9 | NA
TGCGCCAGCAGCCTGGGGGGACAGGCGAACACCGGGGAGCTGTTTTTT | CASSLGGQANTGELFF | TRBJ2-2 | NA | TRBV5-1 | TRBD1
TGTGCCAGCAGCTTAGCTGGGGAGTACAATGAGCAGTTCTTC | CASSLAGEYNEQFF | TRBJ2-1 | NA | TRBV7-6 | NA
TGTGCCAGTAGTAACCGGGGTTCGAACACCGGGGAGCTGTTTTTT | CASSNRGSNTGELFF | TRBJ2-2 | NA | TRBV19 | NA
TGTGCCAGCAGCCTGGGGGGGACGCAGAATCAGCCCCAGCATTTT | CASSLGGTQNQPQHF | TRBJ1-5 | few | TRBV6-5 | NA
TGTGCCAGCAGCCCGCCTCCGGGCCTCGAGGGGACCCAGTACTTC | CASSPPPGLEGTQYF | TRBJ2-5 | NA | TRBV11-1 | NA
TGTGCCAGCAGCCCGGGACAGATCTACAATGAGCAGTTCTTC | CASSPGQIYNEQFF | TRBJ2-1 | NA | TRBV16 | TRBD1
TGCGCCAGCAGCCACCTAGGGACACGGAACACTGAAGCTTTCTTT | CASSHLGTRNTEAFF | TRBJ1-1 | NA | TRBV4-1 | NA
TGTGCCAGTAGTATCCCCCAGGGGGGAGATCAGCCCCAGCATTTT | CASSIPQGGDQPQHF | TRBJ1-5 | NA | TRBV19 | TRBD1
TGTGCCAGCAGCTCGTCCGGGGGTTGGCGAGCGGGTGGGGAGCTGTTTTTT | CASSSSGGWRAGGELFF | TRBJ2-2 | NA | TRBV7-8 | NA
TGTGCCAGCAGCTTATTTAGCGGGGTGTCTGGTGAGCAGTTCTTC | CASSLFSGVSGEQFF | TRBJ2-1 | few | TRBV11-3 | TRBD2
TGTGCCAGCAGCTTAGTCGGTGGCTACACCTTC | CASSLVGGYTF | TRBJ1-2 | few | TRBV7-9 | NA
TGTGCCAGCAGTTTCCAGGGTGGGGTGCAGTACTTC | CASSFQGGVQYF | TRBJ2-7 | NA | TRBV28 | NA
TGTGCCAGCAGTTCATGGGACAGGTGGAACACTGAAGCTTTCTTT | CASSSWDRWNTEAFF | TRBJ1-1 | few | TRBV27 | TRBD1
TGTGCCACCAGCATCGGACTAGCGGTAAACAATGAGCAGTTCTTC | CATSIGLAVNNEQFF | TRBJ2-1 | NA | TRBV15 | TRBD2
TGTGCCAGCAGCTCCGACAGGGGAATCTCCTACGAGCAGTACTTC | CASSSDRGISYEQYF | TRBJ2-7 | NA | TRBV2 | TRBD1
TGTGCCAGTAGTATTATCCTAGCGAATGAGCAGTTCTTC | CASSIILANEQFF | TRBJ2-1 | NA | TRBV19 | NA
TGTGCCACCGGCGTGGGAGGCGGGGAGCTGTTTTTT | CATGVGGGELFF | TRBJ2-2 | few | TRBV10-3 | NA
TGCGCCAGCAGCCACGGACAGGTTCCGATCGAAGCTTTCTTT | CASSHGQVPIEAFF | TRBJ1-1 | NA | TRBV5-1 | TRBD1
TGTGCCAGTAGTCCCCCGGGGACACAAAGGCGGGACACTGAAGCTTTCTTT | CASSPPGTQRRDTEAFF | TRBJ1-1 | NA | TRBV19 | NA
TGTGCCAGCAGTCCCATGGGCCTTAGTCAGTATTTT | CASSPMGLSQYF | TRBJ2-3 | few | TRBV6-6 | NA
TGTGCCAGCAGCTCAATCTCAGGGGCAGGAGGCTACACCTTC | CASSSISGAGGYTF | TRBJ1-2 | NA | TRBV7-2 | NA
TGCAGTGCTCACCCCAGGACTGAAGCTTTCTTT | CSAHPRTEAFF | TRBJ1-1 | few | TRBV20-1 | NA
TGTGCCAGCACCGAGGGGACAGGGTCTGGCTACACCTTC | CASTEGTGSGYTF | TRBJ1-2 | NA | TRBV6-4 | TRBD1
TGCGCCAGCAGCCAATACAGGGAAGGCACCGGGGAGCTGTTTTTT | CASSQYREGTGELFF | TRBJ2-2 | NA | TRBV4-1 | NA
TGTGCCAGCAGTTCTACTTTCAAGACAGGGGAACTTGGCTACACCTTC | CASSSTFKTGELGYTF | TRBJ1-2 | NA | TRBV6-4 | TRBD1
TGTGCCAGCAGTTCTCAGGGGGCAACCGGGGAGCTGTTTTTT | CASSSQGATGELFF | TRBJ2-2 | few | TRBV28 | TRBD1
TGTGCCAGTAGGCAAGTCCTTACGGCTGAAGCTTTCTTT | CASRQVLTAEAFF | TRBJ1-1 | few | TRBV19 | NA
TGTGCCAGCAGTTCCGTATCCTACGAGCAGTACTTC | CASSSVSYEQYF | TRBJ2-7 | NA | TRBV28 | NA
TGTGCCAGCAGCCGGTCGTCAGGCGGGGGGATTGGTGAGCAGTTCTTC | CASSRSSGGGIGEQFF | TRBJ2-1 | few | TRBV7-3 | TRBD2
TGTGCCAGCTCGACAGGGGTGGATCAGCCCCAGCATTTT | CASSTGVDQPQHF | TRBJ1-5 | NA | TRBV18 | TRBD1